Each of the 20 T cell receptor beta chains below was sequenced from the same sample in a study of T cells in Graves' hyperthyroidism and ophthalmopathy. TCR beta CDR3 region amplification was performed from RNA transcripts. During a first-round RT-PCR of the TCR CDR3, the HTBI primer set was used. Using its own MiXCR run on the multiplex PCR reads, TCRdb lists one record per CDR3 protein. The sample consists of about 400,000 distinct CDR3 sequences, just under 15% of them appearing once. Sequenced sample: blood. Receptor source: a woman aged 25 to 39 with Graves' hyperthyroidism.

This clonotype came up a few times. The rearrangement links TRBV28 to TRBJ1-3; TRBD1 might be the D (5 bases). The CDR3 consists of 13 residues. V was clipped by 5 bases and J by 2 bases, with 7 bases between them. Germline values: CDR1 MDHEN, CDR2 SYDVKM. The CDR3 nucleotides are TGTGCCAGCAGTGGGACCCCTGGAAACACCATATATTTT. Amino acid sequence: CASSGTPGNTIYF.

This clonotype occurred a few times. The chain recombines TRBV24-1 with TRBJ2-1; TRBD2 matches 7 bases. Germline V gene data show CDR1 as KGHDR and CDR2 as SFDVKD. V lost 5 bases and J lost 6; bases outside the gene matches: 3. CDR3 length equals 13 residues. CDR3 sequence reads: CATSGLAVNEQFF. Here the CDR3 DNA reads TGTGCCACCAGTGGTCTAGCGGTCAATGAGCAGTTCTTC.

This clonotype was observed a handful of times. The chain couples TRBV9 to TRBJ1-2; no clear D gene. The V end was cut by 1 base, the J end by 7 bases, with 14 bases between. This CDR3 is 14 amino acids long. Germline V lookup: CDR1 SGDLS, CDR2 YYNGEE. This CDR3 reads CASSVFDGLGGYTF. The CDR3 nucleotides read TGTGCCAGCAGCGTATTCGACGGGCTTGGTGGCTACACCTTC.

This clonotype has a handful of counts. The chain is built from TRBV28 and TRBJ1-1; D unclear. Germline CDR1 and CDR2: MDHEN and SYDVKM. V was pared by 2 bases and J by 5 bases, with 9 bases between. The CDR3 has 13 residues. CDR3 in amino acids: CASSLQPATEAFF. The CDR3 DNA reads as TGTGCCAGCAGTTTACAACCGGCAACTGAAGCTTTCTTT.

This clonotype appeared a few times. The rearrangement joins TRBV7-9 to TRBJ2-7; tentative D call: TRBD1 (5 bases). This CDR3 region has 11 residues. Deletions cut 5 bases from V and 9 bases from J, with 11 bases between. CDR1 SEHNR and CDR2 FQNEAQ come from the germline V gene (reference sequence). The CDR3, as DNA: TGTGCCAGCAGCGAAGACAGTCGGCAGTACTTC. Encoded protein: CASSEDSRQYF.

This clonotype was recorded at least ten times. V is TRBV7-8 and J is TRBJ2-3; 10 bases match TRBD2. J lost 2 bases, V lost 1 base, and 3 bases had no gene match. The CDR3 covers 16 residues. The germline gives CDR1 SGHVS, CDR2 FQNEAQ. The CDR3 DNA sequence: TGTGCCAGCAGCTTAGTGAGCGGGAGGGCCACAGATACGCAGTATTTT. Translating it yields CASSLVSGRATDTQYF.

This clonotype was picked up a small number of times. The gene calls are TRBV20-1 and TRBJ1-2; no firm D call. The CDR3 runs to 12 residues. V dropped 6 bases and J dropped 2 bases, with 10 bases sitting between them. Germline-derived CDR1 and CDR2 are DFQATT and SNEGSKA (reference sequence). CDR3 bases: TGCAGTGCCATAAAACAAAACTATGGCTACACCTTC. It translates to CSAIKQNYGYTF.

This clonotype was seen ten or more times. The chain is built from TRBV18 and TRBJ2-2, with 9 bases fitting TRBD1. The V segment lost 2 bases and the J segment 2 bases; nucleotides outside the gene matches: 6. In germline, CDR1 is KGHSH, CDR2 LQKENI. CDR3 length equals 17 residues. The CDR3: CASSPLAGQGNTGELFF. The CDR3 bases are TGTGCCAGCTCACCATTGGCGGGACAGGGAAACACCGGGGAGCTGTTTTTT.

This sequence joins TRBV7-9 and TRBJ2-2, with D possibly matching TRBD2 (6 bases). CDR3 size: 11 residues. Trimming stripped 10 bases from V and 4 bases from J, with 7 bases between. Germline CDR1 and CDR2: SEHNR and FQNEAQ (reference sequence). Here the CDR3 DNA reads TGTGCCACGGGGGTCACCGGGGAGCTGTTTTTT. Protein sequence: CATGVTGELFF.

This chain connects TRBV12-3 or TRBV12-4 to TRBJ2-7; D unresolved. CDR3 length: 11 amino acids. Deletions cut 6 bases from V and 4 bases from J, with 7 bases between. Written as DNA, the CDR3 is TGTGCCAGCAGGAGTATATACGAGCAGTACTTC. Translated: CASRSIYEQYF.

This clonotype has a count of ten or more. The gene calls are TRBV30 and TRBJ2-7; 8 bases map to TRBD2. The CDR3 totals 17 residues. Germline V CDR1 and CDR2: GTSNPN, SVGIG (reference sequence). J lost 2 bases, V lost 2 bases, and 14 bases had no gene match. CDR3 amino acids: CAWSLGSAGTRAYEQYF. CDR3 coding DNA: TGTGCCTGGAGTTTGGGGTCAGCCGGGACTAGGGCCTACGAGCAGTACTTC.

The genes are TRBV28 and TRBJ1-2; 11 bases agree with TRBD1. The J segment lost 4 bases and the V segment lost 8 bases, leaving 6 bases of the junction unmatched. Germline lookup yields CDR1 MDHEN and CDR2 SYDVKM. This CDR3 has 14 amino acids. DNA for the CDR3: TGTGCCAGCGACCGGGACAGGGGGATCTATGGCTACACCTTC. The encoded protein is CASDRDRGIYGYTF.

This clonotype was picked up a small number of times. This is likely a read error, given that the CDR3 carries no conserved phenylalanine or tryptophan at its end. This chain connects TRBV5-1 to TRBJ2-5, with TRBD1 as a possible D gene (5 bases). The germline V gene has CDR1 SGHRS and CDR2 YFSETQ. There are 14 residues in the CDR3. V was trimmed by 0 bases and J by 1 base, leaving 7 bases between them. CDR3 sequence: CASSLGGSQETQYL. CDR3 in DNA: TGCGCCAGCAGCTTGGGGGGCTCCCAAGAGACCCAGTACCTC.

The table lists this clonotype with many counts. This CDR3 reads CASSPRQGDATEAFF. CDR3 DNA: TGTGCCAGCTCACCTAGGCAGGGAGATGCCACTGAAGCTTTCTTT. This chain uses TRBV18 with TRBJ1-1, with TRBD1 as a possible D gene (5 bases). V was shortened by 3 bases and J by 4 bases, with 15 bases between the two germline ends. The CDR3 consists of 15 residues. Germline loops: CDR1 KGHSH, CDR2 LQKENI.

As to this clonotype: The junction departs from the called germline gene at one end, perhaps through a read error. The chain links TRBV10-3 to TRBJ1-1; TRBD1 matches at 9 bases. In germline, CDR1 is ENHRY, CDR2 SYGVKD. The CDR3 is 13 residues long. The CDR3 DNA reads as TGTGCCTCAGGGACAGGGCCGGACACTCAAGCTTTCTTT. As protein: CASGTGPDTQAFF.

This clonotype has at least ten counts. The V call is TRBV27, the J call TRBJ1-6, with D unresolved. Germline V gene sequence: CDR1 MNHEY, CDR2 SMNVEV (reference sequence). This CDR3 has 17 amino acids. The V end was cut by 0 bases, the J end by 0 bases, with 9 bases between. The CDR3 is CASSLSGASSYNSPLHF. CDR3 nucleotide sequence: TGTGCCAGCAGTTTATCGGGAGCAAGCTCCTATAATTCACCCCTCCACTTT.

This clonotype was observed a handful of times. J is TRBJ2-1 and V is TRBV11-2; the match to TRBD1 covers 10 bases. V shed 5 bases, J shed 0 bases, and the junction held 16 bases outside the gene matches. The CDR3 length is 20 residues. Germline CDR1 is SGHAT and CDR2 is FQNNGV. Written as DNA, the CDR3 is TGTGCCAGCAGCATTCGACCGGGACAGGGGCCCCTGAGCTCCTACAATGAGCAGTTCTTC. Amino acids: CASSIRPGQGPLSSYNEQFF.

The sample holds many counts of this clonotype. The chain has TRBV7-8 and TRBJ2-7; a weak D match, TRBD1 (6 bases). Germline V gene sequence: CDR1 SGHVS, CDR2 FQNEAQ. V was shortened by 4 bases and J by 3 bases, with 13 bases between the two germline ends. The CDR3 runs 14 residues. This chain's CDR3 is CASSSQHRDYEQYF. The CDR3 bases are TGTGCCAGCAGCTCCCAGCACAGGGACTACGAGCAGTACTTC.

This clonotype was counted at least ten times. J is TRBJ2-5 and V is TRBV6-1; the D gene is possibly TRBD2 (6 bases). Germline V CDR1 and CDR2: MNHNS, SASEGT. There are 16 residues in the CDR3. Trimming shortened V by 4 bases and J by 7 bases, and 22 bases separated the two germline ends. The CDR3 DNA follows: TGTGCCAGCAGTGGGCGCCGGGACTCGGCGTTAGGGACCCAGTACTTC. Protein product: CASSGRRDSALGTQYF.

In its sample, this clonotype was seen many times. The rearrangement uses TRBV12-3 or TRBV12-4 and TRBJ1-5, with TRBD1 identical over 7 bases. V lost 3 bases and J lost 2; bases outside the gene matches: 7. The CDR3 extends over 16 amino acids. CDR3 DNA: TGTGCCAGCAGTTTTATCTACGACAGGGGCAATCAGCCCCAGCATTTT. Its translation is CASSFIYDRGNQPQHF.